Reported below is one T cell receptor (beta chain). This clone was detected a few times. Its recognized antigen is unknown. Per-base quality was not reported, and no clone a single base away is much larger than it. At one collaborating source in Seattle, patients were enrolled during active infection and were followed longitudinally through the course of disease. Collaborating institutions collected whole blood in K2EDTA tubes following their own protocols. For TCRbeta analysis, collaborators shipped samples as frozen whole blood, isolated PBMCs, or DNA extracted from either of those sample types. These data originate in a study of blood T cell repertoires in COVID-19 (dated by TCRdb to the early 2020s). Regarding the study in general: The collaborator samples originated in the United States, Italy and Spain and spanned the acute and convalescent phases of COVID-19. The prospective study material was composed of cDNA or gDNA derived from T cells, B-cell-depleted T cells, or PBMCs. Deeply sampled blood TCRbeta repertoires from subjects exposed to, actively infected with, or recovered from COVID-19 were included in the dataset. The repertoires were made available in a free public database intended to serve as a resource for research on the immune response to SARS-CoV-2. The samples were drawn from two sources: the first 160 participants of the ongoing ImmuneRACE study, and 1,000 to 1,500 subjects contributed by 6 global collaborators. A de-identified subject ID, COVID-19 status, age in years and sex were almost always included in the sample metadata. Where available, HLA class I and class II types were taken from metadata supplied by the sample provider and were not determined by assay-based typing.

Findings and caveats that apply to the study as a whole: The amount of clinical and demographic metadata varied by source and participant and was provided uncurated.

For CDR1 and CDR2, the germline V gene lists SGDLS and YYNGEE. Inclusive of the bounding cysteine and phenylalanine, the CDR3 is 17 residues long. This entry keeps only the CDR3 DNA: 51 bases, framed from base 1. Trimmed from V: 3 bases; trimmed from J: 3 bases; junction bases lacking a gene match: 12. TCRbeta CDR3 regions were amplified from genomic DNA by means of the immunoSEQ Assay, a bias-controlled multiplex PCR. The source study handled its data this way. Nucleated cell counts per sample were estimated from amplification of reference gene primers within the assay. To quantify the absolute abundance of each unique TCRbeta CDR3 rearrangement, sequence reads were collapsed and filtered. Productive Simpson clonality was computed per sample as the square root of Simpson's diversity index over productive rearrangements. In its TCRdb copy, this immuneACCESS table keeps in-frame sequences only and misses some clones. Where compared with another copy, unresolved V genes explain less than half of these, and the others have no known cause. That table furnishes V, J and clone size, whereas the DNA furnished D and trimming. Present in this sample are under 550,000 clones, roughly 90% of which were seen just once. The top ten constitute 0.7% to 1% of the sample.

Input material: peripheral blood. The TCR was taken from a man younger than 35 with COVID-19, enrolled during active disease. The sequence links TRBV9 to TRBJ1-2; the junction holds 9 bases that match TRBD1. The CDR3 amino acid sequence is: CASSDQRKRDRDYGYTF. The DNA reads TGTGCCAGCAGCGACCAGCGCAAAAGGGACAGGGACTATGGCTACACCTTC. The CDR3, completed at both ends by the reference TRBV9 and TRBJ1-2 genes, gives the full variable domain DSGVTQTPKHLITATGQRVTLRCSPRSGDLSVYWYQQSLDQGLQFLIQYYNGEERAKGNILERFSAQQFPDLHSELNLSSLELGDSALYFCASSDQRKRDRDYGYTFGSGTRLTVV.